This T cell receptor beta chain was sequenced during a study of siplizumab effects on memory and regulatory T cells. Whole-study findings and limits: Only a minority of proliferating CD4+ or CD8+ clones had an assignable naive or memory phenotype, with roughly 75-97% lacking one. Confirmatory evidence of suppressive function in proliferating siplizumab-culture Tregs was not obtained. The average Treg-derived proportion among mappable alloreactive CD4+ clones was 68.8% with siplizumab versus under 35% in controls. Alloreactive sequences that could be traced to unstimulated CD4+ memory cells showed a significant reduction under siplizumab.

Remarks on this clone: Its specificity is unknown.

This CDR3 region has 15 residues. The V gene's germline CDR1 is SGDLS and CDR2 YYNGEE. With 1 base clipped from V and 6 bases from J, the junction kept 9 bases outside the gene matches. Method: immunoSEQ multiplex PCR; TCRdb's copy keeps in-frame clones and lacks some. The sample contains some 100,000 clones, 90% to 95% of which appear only once. J is TRBJ1-1 and V is TRBV9; 7 bases map to TRBD1. This TCR came from a human donor in good health. Sequencing used Tregs sorted from blood. CDR3 residues: CASSVRAGTAPEAFF. CDR3 sequence (DNA): TGTGCCAGCAGCGTAAGAGCCGGGACAGCGCCTGAAGCTTTCTTT.